This TCR beta chain was identified during a study of blood T cell repertoires in COVID-19. Clones were sequenced by immunoSEQ multiplex PCR, and TCRdb holds only the in-frame ones, with some missing. In the table there are about 360,000 clones, 85% to 90% of which are singletons. The CDR3 has 12 amino acids. The germline CDR1 and CDR2 sequences are SNHLY and FYNNEI. Trimming left V 3 bases short and J 6 bases short, with 8 bases between. This clone has just one count. J is TRBJ1-2 and V is TRBV2; D gene unclear. This receptor was identified in a human donor in a cohort sampled during active COVID-19. Sequenced input: peripheral blood. In DNA, the CDR3 is TGTGCCAGCAGTGACAGTGAAGATGGCTACACCTTC. As protein: CASSDSEDGYTF. Based on the CDR3 plus reference TRBV2 and TRBJ1-2, the full variable domain is EPEVTQTPSHQVTQMGQEVILRCVPISNHLYFYWYRQILGQKVEFLVSFYNNEISEKSEIFDDQFSVERPDGSNFTLKIRSTKLEDSAMYFCASSDSEDGYTFGSGTRLTVV.